This is a list of T cell receptor beta chains from one sample in a study of CD8 T cells in ankylosing spondylitis. TCRdb reprocessed the 5' RACE reads with MiXCR, giving one entry per CDR3 protein. Of under 200,000 distinct CDR3 sequences listed, under 15% are singletons. Specimen: blood, either unsorted or a sorted T cell fraction (not recorded which). The receptors were gathered from a female donor with ankylosing spondylitis or in good health (not recorded which). The CDR3 runs from the conserved cysteine through the conserved F or W. D genes are given only for firm matches. Clone size is shown for a subset of rows, as once, few, many or a class of expanded clone.

V: TRBV12-3/TRBV12-4
D: .
size: many
J: TRBJ1-6
DNA: TGTGCCAGCAGTCCACAGTGGAGCTCCTATAATTCACCCCTCCACTTT
CDR3: CASSPQWSSYNSPLHF

V: TRBV25-1
D: .
size: many
J: TRBJ1-2
DNA: TGTGCCAGCAGTGAAAACCTCGGGGCTAACTATGGCTACACCTTC
CDR3: CASSENLGANYGYTF

V: TRBV29-1
D: .
size: .
J: TRBJ1-5
DNA: TGCAGCGTTGCATGGGGGGGACGCAATCAGCCCCAGCATTTT
CDR3: CSVAWGGRNQPQHF

V: TRBV12-3/TRBV12-4
D: .
size: .
J: TRBJ2-1
DNA: TGTGCCAGCGGGAGGGGGGGCCCCCTAAATGAGCAGTTCTTC
CDR3: CASGRGGPLNEQFF

V: TRBV18
D: .
size: few
J: TRBJ1-1
DNA: TGTGCCAGCTCACCACCTCGCGGGGTCACTGAAGCTTTCTTT
CDR3: CASSPPRGVTEAFF

V: TRBV27
D: .
size: few
J: TRBJ1-1
DNA: TGTGCCAGCAGAGCGGGGGGGCCTGAAGCTTTCTTT
CDR3: CASRAGGPEAFF

V: TRBV10-3
D: TRBD1
size: many
J: TRBJ1-4
DNA: TGTGCCATCAGTGAGGAGGGACAGGGTAATCTGTTTTTT
CDR3: CAISEEGQGNLFF

V: TRBV5-6
D: TRBD2
size: many
J: TRBJ2-3
DNA: TGTGCCAGCAGCTTTCCTAGCGGGAGTGAAACAGATACGCAGTATTTT
CDR3: CASSFPSGSETDTQYF

V: TRBV7-6
D: .
size: many
J: TRBJ1-6
DNA: TGTGCCAGCAGCAAGGACGTAATTACAAATTCACCCCTCCACTTT
CDR3: CASSKDVITNSPLHF

V: TRBV12-3/TRBV12-4
D: .
size: many
J: TRBJ2-7
DNA: TGTGCCAGCAGTTTATCGGCAGGGGGGACCTACGAGCAGTACTTC
CDR3: CASSLSAGGTYEQYF

V: TRBV6-1
D: .
size: .
J: TRBJ2-7
DNA: TGTGCCAGCGTGGACTACGAGCAGTACTTC
CDR3: CASVDYEQYF

V: TRBV27
D: TRBD2
size: .
J: TRBJ2-1
DNA: TGTGCCAGCAGCTTTAGCGGGATTGGTTACAATGAGCAGTTCTTC
CDR3: CASSFSGIGYNEQFF

V: TRBV7-2
D: TRBD1
size: few
J: TRBJ2-4
DNA: TGTGCCAGCAGCGTCGCCGGGACAGAAATAACCAAAAACATTCAGTACTTC
CDR3: CASSVAGTEITKNIQYF

V: TRBV4-3
D: .
size: .
J: TRBJ1-2
DNA: TGCGCCAGCAGCCAAGGGGCGGGAACGAACTATGGCTACACCTTC
CDR3: CASSQGAGTNYGYTF

V: TRBV2
D: .
size: many
J: TRBJ1-3
DNA: TGTGCCAGCAGTGAAGTTATCCTCTCTGGAAACACCATATATTTT
CDR3: CASSEVILSGNTIYF

V: TRBV29-1
D: TRBD1
size: few
J: TRBJ2-5
DNA: TGCAGCGTTGCCGGGACAGGGGGAGAGACCCAGTACTTC
CDR3: CSVAGTGGETQYF

V: TRBV29-1
D: TRBD1
size: few
J: TRBJ2-7
DNA: TGCAGCGTCCGGACAGGGGGCTCCTACGAGCAGTACTTC
CDR3: CSVRTGGSYEQYF

V: TRBV27
D: .
size: many
J: TRBJ2-1
DNA: TGTGCCAGCAGTGATAGATCTGGGGCTAAAATTTCGAGGAATGAGCAGTTCTTC
CDR3: CASSDRSGAKISRNEQFF

V: TRBV7-3
D: .
size: .
J: TRBJ2-1
DNA: TGTGCCAGCAGCTTAGTTCGACAGGCTCGCAATGAGCAGTTCTTC
CDR3: CASSLVRQARNEQFF

V: TRBV9
D: TRBD2
size: few
J: TRBJ2-1
DNA: TGTGCCAGCAGCGTCTTGGGACTAGCGGGAGTGGATGAGCAGTTCTTC
CDR3: CASSVLGLAGVDEQFF

V: TRBV5-1
D: TRBD1
size: many
J: TRBJ1-1
DNA: TGCGCCAGCAGCCTTAGGACAGGGGACACTGAAGCTTTCTTT
CDR3: CASSLRTGDTEAFF

V: TRBV5-6
D: TRBD2
size: many
J: TRBJ2-1
DNA: TGTGCCAGCAGCGTGAAACTAGCGGGATCCTACAATGAGCAGTTCTTC
CDR3: CASSVKLAGSYNEQFF

V: TRBV11-2
D: .
size: many
J: TRBJ2-1
DNA: TGTGCCAGCAGCTTATCAGGTTCCTACAATGAGCAGTTCTTC
CDR3: CASSLSGSYNEQFF

V: TRBV28
D: .
size: .
J: TRBJ2-2
DNA: TGTGCCAGCAGTTTAAATCCCGGGGAGCTGTTTTTT
CDR3: CASSLNPGELFF

V: TRBV12-3/TRBV12-4
D: TRBD1
size: many
J: TRBJ2-2
DNA: TGTGCCAGCAGTAAGGGACAGGTCGGGGAGCTGTTTTTT
CDR3: CASSKGQVGELFF

V: TRBV3-1
D: .
size: many
J: TRBJ1-1
DNA: TGTGCCAGCAGCCCGCTGGCGGGGAGGGGTGAAGCTTTCTTT
CDR3: CASSPLAGRGEAFF

V: TRBV7-9
D: .
size: many
J: TRBJ2-2
DNA: TGTGCCAGCACAGACACCGGGGAGCTGTTTTTT
CDR3: CASTDTGELFF

V: TRBV29-1
D: .
size: .
J: TRBJ1-2
DNA: TGCAGCGTTGGAAGTTCAGACGGCTACACCTTC
CDR3: CSVGSSDGYTF

V: TRBV20-1
D: .
size: .
J: TRBJ2-2
DNA: TGCAGTGCTAGGGGTGACGCCGGGGAGCTGTTTTTT
CDR3: CSARGDAGELFF

V: TRBV12-3/TRBV12-4
D: .
size: many
J: TRBJ1-6
DNA: TGTGCCAGCAGTAGGGAACGCGGGCCCCTCCACTTT
CDR3: CASSRERGPLHF

V: TRBV19
D: TRBD1
size: .
J: TRBJ2-1
DNA: TGTGCCAGTTTTGACAGGGTCGGAAACGATGAGCAGTTCTTC
CDR3: CASFDRVGNDEQFF

V: TRBV7-2
D: TRBD2
size: few
J: TRBJ2-2
DNA: TGTGCCAGCAGGGGACTAGTTGGCACCGGGGAGCTGTTTTTT
CDR3: CASRGLVGTGELFF

V: TRBV11-2
D: .
size: many
J: TRBJ2-3
DNA: TGTGCCAGCAGCTCATCATCTAGCTCCCCCGATACGCAGTATTTT
CDR3: CASSSSSSSPDTQYF

V: TRBV20-1
D: TRBD1
size: few
J: TRBJ2-6
DNA: TGCAGTGCTAGAGTCTCCGGGACAGGGTACTCTGGGGCCAACGTCCTGACTTTC
CDR3: CSARVSGTGYSGANVLTF

V: TRBV2
D: .
size: .
J: TRBJ1-1
DNA: TGTGCCAGCAGTGTACAGGGAGCTTTCTTT
CDR3: CASSVQGAFF

V: TRBV2
D: .
size: .
J: TRBJ2-1
DNA: TGTGCCAGCAGTGAAGGGATCAATGAGCAGTTCTTC
CDR3: CASSEGINEQFF

V: TRBV30
D: .
size: few
J: TRBJ2-2
DNA: TGTGCCTGGAGTACGGGAGAGACAACCACCGGGGAGCTGTTTTTT
CDR3: CAWSTGETTTGELFF

V: TRBV27
D: TRBD1
size: few
J: TRBJ2-1
DNA: TGTGCCAGCAGCCCCGGGACAGGGGGCATTGAGCAGTTCTTC
CDR3: CASSPGTGGIEQFF

V: TRBV19
D: TRBD2
size: once
J: TRBJ2-3
DNA: TGTGCCAGTAGTATCAGGCGGGAGAGGGCAGATACGCAGTATTTT
CDR3: CASSIRRERADTQYF

V: TRBV11-1
D: .
size: many
J: TRBJ2-7
DNA: TGTGCCAGCAGGGGGAGGACCACCTACGAGCAGTACTTC
CDR3: CASRGRTTYEQYF

V: TRBV7-2
D: .
size: .
J: TRBJ2-2
DNA: TGTGCCAGCAGTCCCAAGGGGGGGAACACCGGGGAGCTGTTTTTT
CDR3: CASSPKGGNTGELFF

V: TRBV7-6
D: .
size: .
J: TRBJ2-2
DNA: TGTGCCAGCAGCTTAGCAGAATCAGGGGGGCTACCCGGGGAGCTGTTTTTT
CDR3: CASSLAESGGLPGELFF

V: TRBV7-8
D: .
size: few
J: TRBJ1-1
DNA: TGTGCCAGCAGCTTAGCGACCGGGGGGGCTTTCTTT
CDR3: CASSLATGGAFF

V: TRBV24-1
D: .
size: many
J: TRBJ2-5
DNA: TGTGCCACCAGTATCAGGGAGACCCAGTACTTC
CDR3: CATSIRETQYF

V: TRBV10-3
D: .
size: many
J: TRBJ2-1
DNA: TGTGCCATCGATGATGAGGGCGACAATGAGCAGTTCTTC
CDR3: CAIDDEGDNEQFF

V: TRBV6-5
D: .
size: many
J: TRBJ1-4
DNA: TGTGCCAGCAGTTACTCGACAGCAACTAATGAAAAACTGTTTTTT
CDR3: CASSYSTATNEKLFF

V: TRBV20-1
D: TRBD2
size: many
J: TRBJ2-3
DNA: TGCAGTGCTAGAGGCCTAGCGGGTATTACAGATACGCAGTATTTT
CDR3: CSARGLAGITDTQYF

V: TRBV3-1
D: TRBD2
size: few
J: TRBJ2-4
DNA: TGTGCCAGCAGACCTCGGGAGGGCAAAAACATTCAGTACTTC
CDR3: CASRPREGKNIQYF

V: TRBV7-2
D: TRBD2
size: many
J: TRBJ2-4
DNA: TGTGCCAGCAGCCCCGGACTAGCGGGAGGAGGCATTCAGTACTTC
CDR3: CASSPGLAGGGIQYF

V: TRBV20-1
D: TRBD2
size: many
J: TRBJ2-5
DNA: TGCAGTGCCCCGGCGGTTAGCGGGAGGCTCGGGACCCAGTACTTC
CDR3: CSAPAVSGRLGTQYF

V: TRBV27
D: .
size: many
J: TRBJ2-1
DNA: TGTGCCAGCAGTTTATATGCCTACAATGAGCAGTTCTTC
CDR3: CASSLYAYNEQFF

V: TRBV6-5
D: TRBD1
size: many
J: TRBJ1-2
DNA: TGTGCCAGCAGTTACGGACAGGGCCATGGCTACACCTTC
CDR3: CASSYGQGHGYTF

V: TRBV29-1
D: TRBD1
size: many
J: TRBJ2-7
DNA: TGCAGCGCACAGGGGGGAGAATCCTACGAGCAGTACTTC
CDR3: CSAQGGESYEQYF

V: TRBV11-2
D: .
size: many
J: TRBJ2-3
DNA: TGTGCCAGCAGCCCCGTAGGCGGGACGTACACAGATACGCAGTATTTT
CDR3: CASSPVGGTYTDTQYF

V: TRBV7-2
D: TRBD1
size: many
J: TRBJ1-6
DNA: TGTGCCAGCAGCCTGACCGGGACAGGGATCGGTAATTCACCCCTCCACTTT
CDR3: CASSLTGTGIGNSPLHF

V: TRBV5-1
D: .
size: many
J: TRBJ2-1
DNA: TGCGCCAGCAGCTTACGACAGGTAGAACGCTACAATGAGCAGTTCTTC
CDR3: CASSLRQVERYNEQFF

V: TRBV7-9
D: TRBD1
size: .
J: TRBJ1-4
DNA: TGTGCCAGCAGCTCCACGGACAGGGGGGATGAAAAACTGTTTTTT
CDR3: CASSSTDRGDEKLFF